This TCR beta chain stems from a study of T-cell reconstitution after alpha-beta-depleted transplantation in children. Whole-study findings and limits: It was surviving recipient T cells and thymic progenitors that gave some patients high TCRbeta diversity at day 60. Where alpha-beta T cells came from about two months after transplant was reportedly several hundred expanded graft clones. By one year post-transplant, T-cell counts and diversity largely arose from T cells that were newly produced.

This clonotype appeared once. Its antigen is not identified. CDR3 length: 15 amino acids. Germline-derived CDR1 and CDR2 are LGHNA and YSLEER. V lost 0 bases and J 1 base, leaving 9 bases between the germline ends. Construction of the TCRbeta library involved unique molecular identifiers. TCRdb fed the PCR reads into MiXCR, producing one record per CDR3 protein. The sample holds roughly 350,000 distinct CDR3 sequences; about 16% are singletons and the top ten take roughly two fifths. V usage is TRBV4-3 and J usage is TRBJ2-5, with D unresolved. Sequenced material: PBMCs, mostly from graft donor cells, taken 360 days after TCRalphabeta/CD19-depleted stem cell transplant. This clonotype originated in a male patient under 10 years old who had a stem cell transplant for acute lymphoblastic leukemia, so the T cells may come from the graft donor. CDR3 in DNA: TGCGCCAGCAGCCAAGATGGGGTTGCCCAAGAGACCCAGTACTTC. Its translation is CASSQDGVAQETQYF.